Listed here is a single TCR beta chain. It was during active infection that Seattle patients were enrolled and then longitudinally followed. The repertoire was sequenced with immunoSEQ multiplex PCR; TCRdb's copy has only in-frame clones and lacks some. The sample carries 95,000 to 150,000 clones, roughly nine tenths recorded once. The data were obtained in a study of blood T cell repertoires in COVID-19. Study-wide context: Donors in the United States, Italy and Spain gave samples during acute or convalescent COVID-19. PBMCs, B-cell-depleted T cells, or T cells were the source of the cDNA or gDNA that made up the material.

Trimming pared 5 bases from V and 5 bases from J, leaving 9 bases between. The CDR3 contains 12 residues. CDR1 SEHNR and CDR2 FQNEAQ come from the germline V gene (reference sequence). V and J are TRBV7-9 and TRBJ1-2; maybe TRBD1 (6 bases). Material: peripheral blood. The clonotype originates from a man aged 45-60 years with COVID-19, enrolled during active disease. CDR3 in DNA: TGTGCCAGCAGCCCCCAGGGGTATGGCTACACCTTC. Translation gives CASSPQGYGYTF.